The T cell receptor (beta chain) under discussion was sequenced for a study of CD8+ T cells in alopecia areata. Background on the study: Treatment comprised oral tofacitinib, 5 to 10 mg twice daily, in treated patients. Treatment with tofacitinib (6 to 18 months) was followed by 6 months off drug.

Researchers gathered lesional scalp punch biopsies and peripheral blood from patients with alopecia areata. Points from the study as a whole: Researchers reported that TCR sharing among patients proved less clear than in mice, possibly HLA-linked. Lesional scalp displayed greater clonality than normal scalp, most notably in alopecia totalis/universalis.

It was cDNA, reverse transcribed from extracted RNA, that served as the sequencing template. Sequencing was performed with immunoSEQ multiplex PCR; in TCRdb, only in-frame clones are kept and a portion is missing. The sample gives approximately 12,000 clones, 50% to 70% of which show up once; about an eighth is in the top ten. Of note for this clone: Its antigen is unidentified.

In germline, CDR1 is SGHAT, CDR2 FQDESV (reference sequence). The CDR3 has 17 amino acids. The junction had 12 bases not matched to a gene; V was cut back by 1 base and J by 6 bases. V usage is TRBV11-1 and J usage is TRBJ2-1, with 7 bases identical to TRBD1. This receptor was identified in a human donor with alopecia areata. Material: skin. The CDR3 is CASSLGQTGYSSNEQFF. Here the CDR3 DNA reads TGTGCCAGCAGCTTAGGGCAGACAGGGTACTCCAGCAATGAGCAGTTCTTC. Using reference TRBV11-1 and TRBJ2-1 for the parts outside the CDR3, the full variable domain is EAEVAQSPRYKITEKSQAVAFWCDPISGHATLYWYRQILGQGPELLVQFQDESVVDDSQLPKDRFSAERLKGVDSTLKIQPAELGDSAMYLCASSLGQTGYSSNEQFFGPGTRLTVL.